Listed here are 5 T cell receptor beta chains from one sample, sequenced in a study of a mutant IDH1 vaccine in newly diagnosed glioma. Time point defined: week 11, during vaccination. Topical imiquimod was applied with each vaccine dose, which held 300 ug of mutant IDH1 20-mer peptide. Their antigen targets remain unknown. Data came from immunoSEQ multiplex PCR; TCRdb stores just in-frame clones and leaves some out. The data contain around 40,000 clones, roughly 84% of them singletons. The material sequenced was PBMCs, taken from a glioma patient whose treatment included an IDH1 peptide vaccine. Receptors were obtained from a man aged 40-49 years with glioma.

Only a few counts were recorded for this clone. This chain uses TRBV27 with TRBJ1-1; no definite D call. The germline CDR1 and CDR2 sequences are MNHEY and SMNVEV (reference sequence). The V end lost 6 bases, the J end lost 0 bases, and 17 bases lay between the germline ends. The CDR3 has 16 amino acids. The CDR3 DNA sequence: TGTGCCAGCAGCCCACGTGTTGGGCGGGTGAACACTGAAGCTTTCTTT. Its translation is CASSPRVGRVNTEAFF.

The chain has TRBV9 and TRBJ1-1; D call uncertain. Trimming took off 0 bases at V and 4 bases at J, with 7 bases between the two ends. The CDR3 totals 13 residues. Germline V lookup: CDR1 SGDLS, CDR2 YYNGEE. CDR3 protein: CASSVEGITEAFF. The DNA of the CDR3 is TGTGCCAGCAGCGTAGAGGGAATCACTGAAGCTTTCTTT.

The chain couples TRBV7-9 to TRBJ2-3; D gene uncertain. Germline loops: CDR1 SEHNR, CDR2 FQNEAQ (reference sequence). The CDR3 consists of 16 residues. V gave up 4 bases and J gave up 0 bases, with 14 bases separating them. The CDR3 reads CASSSTVWGSTDTQYF. In DNA form, the CDR3 reads TGTGCCAGCAGCTCCACGGTGTGGGGAAGCACAGATACGCAGTATTTT. Combining the CDR3 with reference TRBV7-9 and TRBJ2-3 gives the whole variable domain DTGVSQNPRHKITKRGQNVTFRCDPISEHNRLYWYRQTLGQGPEFLTYFQNEAQLEKSRLLSDRFSAERPKGSFSTLEIQRTEQGDSAMYLCASSSTVWGSTDTQYFGPGTRLTVL.

The chain employs TRBV5-1 and TRBJ2-5; D is undetermined. CDR3 size: 13 residues. From germline, CDR1 is SGHRS and CDR2 YFSETQ. Trimming took 1 base from V and 3 from J, leaving 7 bases between them. CDR3: CASSLFSKETQYF. The DNA of the CDR3 is TGCGCCAGCAGCTTGTTTAGCAAAGAGACCCAGTACTTC.

This chain uses TRBV6-6 with TRBJ2-7, with D possibly TRBD2 on 6 matching bases. The CDR3 length is 16 residues. The germline gives CDR1 MNHNY, CDR2 SVGAGI (reference sequence). V lost 5 bases to trimming and J lost 3 bases, with 20 bases between them. DNA for the CDR3: TGTGCCAGCAGTCCAAGACTTGGCGGGAACCACTACGAGCAGTACTTC. Its protein is CASSPRLGGNHYEQYF.